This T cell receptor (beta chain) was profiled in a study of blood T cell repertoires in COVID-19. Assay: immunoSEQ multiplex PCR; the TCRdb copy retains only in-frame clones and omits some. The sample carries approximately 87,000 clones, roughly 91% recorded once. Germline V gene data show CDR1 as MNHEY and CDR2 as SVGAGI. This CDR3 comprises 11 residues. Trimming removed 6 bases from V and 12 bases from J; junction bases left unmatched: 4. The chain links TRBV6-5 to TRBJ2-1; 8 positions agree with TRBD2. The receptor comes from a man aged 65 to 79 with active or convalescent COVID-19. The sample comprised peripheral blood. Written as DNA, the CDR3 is TGTGCCAGCAGGCAAGCGGGGGCGCAGTTCTTC. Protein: CASRQAGAQFF.